These 29 T cell receptor beta chains were all obtained from the same sample, sequenced in a study of blood T cell repertoires in COVID-19. The data were produced by immunoSEQ multiplex PCR, yet TCRdb's version contains in-frame clones alone and is incomplete. This sample has some 89,000 clones, with about nine tenths found just once. Sequencing was carried out using peripheral blood. These receptors all stem from a man in his 60s with acute or convalescent COVID-19.

The rearrangement uses TRBV18 and TRBJ1-5, with a tentative D call TRBD1 (5 bases). CDR3 length: 16 residues. Trimming cost V 0 bases and J 3 bases, with 12 bases left between them. Per germline, CDR1 KGHSH and CDR2 LQKENI. The CDR3 DNA reads TGTGCCAGCTCACCACCGGGAGGGGCGCTCAATCAGCCCCAGCATTTT. This encodes CASSPPGGALNQPQHF.

In regard to this clone: The junction differs from germline at one of its ends, possibly a read error. CDR3 in amino acids: CASSLLNPRPLSVF. As DNA, the CDR3 is TGTGCCAGTAGCCTACTGAACCCTAGGCCCCTCAGTGTCTTT. This rearrangement joins TRBV19 to TRBJ1-1, with D uncertain. CDR3 length: 14 amino acids. The V gene's germline CDR1 is LNHDA and CDR2 SQIVND (reference sequence).

The V and J genes are TRBV19 and TRBJ1-4; 10 bases are a match to TRBD1. Germline CDR1 is LNHDA and CDR2 is SQIVND (reference sequence). The CDR3 has 16 residues. Unmatched junction bases numbered 3, after V lost 2 bases and J lost 3 bases. The CDR3 region has the DNA TGTGCCAGTAGTATACTCGACAGGGGGCCTAATGAAAAACTGTTTTTT. It codes for CASSILDRGPNEKLFF.

The V call is TRBV30, the J call TRBJ1-3; D is possibly TRBD1 (6 bases). Germline V CDR1 and CDR2: GTSNPN, SVGIG (reference sequence). The CDR3 consists of 14 residues. Between the trimmed V and J ends, which lost 3 bases and 1 base, there was a span of 10 bases. The CDR3, as DNA: TGTGCCTGGAGCCCTGGGACATCTGGAAACACCATATATTTT. It is translated as CAWSPGTSGNTIYF.

The genes are TRBV7-2 and TRBJ1-5; D perhaps matches TRBD1 (6 bases). This CDR3 spans 15 amino acids. Trimming left V 2 bases short and J 5 bases short, with 13 bases between. Germline loops: CDR1 SGHTA, CDR2 FQGNSA. The CDR3 here is CASSLYGTRDQPQHF. The DNA for the CDR3 is TGTGCCAGCAGCTTATATGGGACAAGAGATCAGCCCCAGCATTTT.

This chain joins TRBV2 and TRBJ1-1; 9 bases fit TRBD1. V trimming: 8 bases; J trimming: 3 bases; junction bases outside the gene matches: 4. The CDR3 is made up of 13 amino acids. Germline values: CDR1 SNHLY, CDR2 FYNNEI. CDR3 amino acids: CASDRDRDTEAFF. The CDR3 nucleotides read TGTGCCAGCGACCGGGACAGGGACACTGAAGCTTTCTTT.

This clone was detected once. The chain joins TRBV7-9 to TRBJ1-5; D remains unclear. Trimming removed 2 bases at V and 4 bases at J, with 6 bases between. This CDR3 has 13 residues. From germline, CDR1 is SEHNR and CDR2 FQNEAQ (reference sequence). The CDR3 spells CASSLSVNQPQHF. As DNA, the CDR3 is TGTGCCAGCAGCTTATCGGTGAATCAGCCCCAGCATTTT.

The table lists this clone with a few counts. The chain joins TRBV29-1 to TRBJ1-2; TRBD1 might be the D (5 bases). This CDR3 spans 19 amino acids. Germline V gives CDR1 SQVTM, CDR2 ANQGSEA. Trimming removed 6 bases from V and 3 bases from J, with 32 bases in between. The chain's CDR3 is CSVPRARGPDSGPDYGYTF. The DNA for the CDR3 is TGCAGCGTACCCCGAGCTAGGGGCCCAGACTCCGGGCCGGACTATGGCTACACCTTC. Using reference TRBV29-1 and TRBJ1-2 for the parts outside the CDR3, the full variable domain is SAVISQKPSRDICQRGTSLTIQCQVDSQVTMMFWYRQQPGQSLTLIATANQGSEATYESGFVIDKFPISRPNLTFSTLTVSNMSPEDSSIYLCSVPRARGPDSGPDYGYTFGSGTRLTVV.

The chain links TRBV9 to TRBJ1-1; 7 bases fit TRBD1. The CDR3 spans 18 residues. V was clipped by 4 bases and J by 1 base; unmatched bases: 16. Germline-derived CDR1 and CDR2 are SGDLS and YYNGEE. DNA of the CDR3: TGTGCCAGCAGCACGCGACAGGGTTCGGTTGGGGCGAACACTGAAGCTTTCTTT. It translates to CASSTRQGSVGANTEAFF.

The chain links TRBV3-1 (or the pseudogene TRBV3-2) to TRBJ1-6, with D hard to call. The CDR3 length is 13 residues. Trimming shortened V by 0 bases and J by 17 bases, and 14 bases separated the two germline ends. Per germline, CDR1 LGHDT and CDR2 YNNKEL (reference sequence). The CDR3 nucleotides are TGTGCCAGCAGCCAAGAAGCAGAACGGGGTATCCACTTT. Protein sequence: CASSQEAERGIHF.

A few counts support this clone. The chain joins TRBV3-1 (or the pseudogene TRBV3-2) to TRBJ1-1; possible D gene TRBD1, 5 bases. Germline V CDR1 and CDR2: LGHDT, YNNKEL (reference sequence). V was shortened by 3 bases and J by 6 bases, with 11 bases between the two germline ends. The CDR3 length is 13 residues. CDR3 region: CASSHDRAPEAFF. CDR3 nucleotides: TGTGCCAGCAGCCACGACAGAGCTCCTGAAGCTTTCTTT.

The chain uses TRBV7-8 and TRBJ1-6; D might be TRBD1 (5 bases). Germline loops: CDR1 SGHVS, CDR2 FQNEAQ. The germline V and J ends were trimmed by 4 bases and 11 bases, with 12 bases remaining between them. This CDR3 spans 13 amino acids. The CDR3 region has the DNA TGTGCCAGCAGCTATGGGGCCGAGGCACCCCTCCACTTT. It translates to CASSYGAEAPLHF.

This chain connects TRBV10-3 to TRBJ2-3; tentatively, D is TRBD1 (8 bases). Germline values: CDR1 ENHRY, CDR2 SYGVKD. The CDR3 is made up of 13 amino acids. V was shortened by 10 bases and J by 3 bases, with 14 bases between the two germline ends. The CDR3 DNA follows: TGTGCCACCGGACAGGGAGGGACAGATACGCAGTATTTT. This translates into CATGQGGTDTQYF.

The chain couples TRBV19 to TRBJ2-4; 9 bases agree with TRBD2. This CDR3 is built from 16 residues. V shed 1 base and J 6 bases; nucleotides not matched to a gene: 7. In germline, CDR1 is LNHDA, CDR2 SQIVND (reference sequence). The CDR3 here is CASSIGGGADINIQYF. DNA of the CDR3: TGTGCCAGTAGTATAGGCGGGGGGGCCGATATAAACATTCAGTACTTC. Variable domain in full (rest from reference TRBV19 and TRBJ2-4): DGGITQSPKYLFRKEGQNVTLSCEQNLNHDAMYWYRQDPGQGLRLIYYSQIVNDFQKGDIAEGYSVSREKKESFPLTVTSAQKNPTAFYLCASSIGGGADINIQYFGAGTRLSVL.

The chain recombines TRBV6-1 with TRBJ1-4; D is undetermined. Per germline, CDR1 MNHNS and CDR2 SASEGT. Trimming took 1 base from V and 7 from J, leaving 16 bases between them. The CDR3 spans 16 residues. The CDR3 DNA sequence: TGTGCCAGCAGTGAAGGAGGCCCAACGTCGGGTGAAAAACTGTTTTTT. It is translated as CASSEGGPTSGEKLFF.

V usage is TRBV5-1 and J usage is TRBJ2-5, with D possibly matching TRBD1 (5 bases). The CDR3 contains 14 residues. CDR1 and CDR2 from the germline V gene are SGHRS and YFSETQ. V lost 1 base to trimming and J lost 6 bases, with 13 bases between them. The DNA of the CDR3 is TGCGCCAGCAGCTTGTTGCAGGGCTCCCAGACCCAGTACTTC. It yields the protein CASSLLQGSQTQYF.

The chain employs TRBV19 and TRBJ2-3; 7 bases are shared with TRBD2. V lost 6 bases and J lost 3; bases outside the gene matches: 9. Germline lookup yields CDR1 LNHDA and CDR2 SQIVND (reference sequence). The CDR3 totals 15 residues. CDR3 nucleotide sequence: TGTGCCAGTAGCGGTCGCGCGGGGGTGACAGATACGCAGTATTTT. As protein: CASSGRAGVTDTQYF.

This chain uses TRBV6-5 with TRBJ1-2, with D possibly being TRBD1 (6 bases). The V end was cut by 6 bases, the J end by 3 bases, with 17 bases between. Germline lookup yields CDR1 MNHEY and CDR2 SVGAGI. This CDR3 spans 15 amino acids. The CDR3, as DNA: TGTGCCAGCAGACTTCCCGGACAGAGGGACTATGGCTACACCTTC. It codes for CASRLPGQRDYGYTF.

This chain connects TRBV2 to TRBJ1-2; D is unclear. The germline CDR1 and CDR2 sequences are SNHLY and FYNNEI. Trimming stripped 7 bases from V and 5 bases from J, with 11 bases between. The CDR3 spans 12 residues. CDR3: CASIGRGYGYTF. The CDR3 DNA follows: TGTGCCAGCATCGGCCGGGGATATGGCTACACCTTC.

The chain is built from TRBV6-6 and TRBJ1-5; perhaps TRBD1 as D (6 bases). Germline CDR1 is MNHNY and CDR2 is SVGAGI (reference sequence). The CDR3 is 13 residues long. The ends were cut back, 2 bases at V and 6 bases at J, with 8 bases in the middle. CDR3 sequence: CASSYRDTQPQHF. Written as DNA, the CDR3 is TGTGCCAGCAGTTACAGGGACACTCAGCCCCAGCATTTT.

This chain uses TRBV11-2 with TRBJ2-7; TRBD1 matches at 7 bases. Trimming at V came to 5 bases and at J to 2 bases, leaving 9 bases not matched to a gene. CDR3 length equals 15 residues. The V gene's germline CDR1 is SGHAT and CDR2 FQNNGV. CDR3 loop: CASSPLTGPTYEQYF. The CDR3 region has the DNA TGTGCCAGCAGCCCATTGACAGGGCCCACCTACGAGCAGTACTTC.

This chain connects TRBV5-1 to TRBJ1-2, with unresolved D. The CDR3 is 14 residues long. The V gene lost 0 bases and the J gene lost 5 bases, with 11 bases spanning the gap. From germline, CDR1 is SGHRS and CDR2 YFSETQ. This CDR3 is CASSLDTSQYGYTF. As DNA, the CDR3 is TGCGCCAGCAGCTTGGACACGTCCCAATATGGCTACACCTTC.

The chain links TRBV18 to TRBJ1-4; a possible D gene is TRBD1 (5 bases). The ends were cut back, 11 bases at V and 4 bases at J, with 14 bases in the middle. Germline CDR1 reads KGHSH; CDR2 reads LQKENI. This CDR3 has 13 amino acids. The CDR3 nucleotides are TGTGCCTCCTCGACAGTCGTTAATGAAAAACTGTTTTTT. This codes for CASSTVVNEKLFF.

The V gene is TRBV7-2, the J gene TRBJ1-2; TRBD1 might be the D (6 bases). Deletions cut 4 bases from V and 4 bases from J, with 13 bases between. CDR1 is SGHTA, CDR2 FQGNSA, per germline. CDR3 length: 14 amino acids. The CDR3 DNA sequence: TGTGCCAGCAGCTCACAGGGCTCACCCTATGGCTACACCTTC. This sequence encodes CASSSQGSPYGYTF.

The V and J genes are TRBV19 and TRBJ2-2, with 7 bases matching TRBD1. The V gene end was trimmed by 5 bases and the J gene end by 1 base; junction bases not matched to a gene: 4. The CDR3 runs 15 residues. The germline V gene encodes CDR1 LNHDA and CDR2 SQIVND (reference sequence). CDR3 region: CASSYRGVNTGELFF. CDR3 DNA: TGTGCCAGTAGTTACAGGGGAGTGAACACCGGGGAGCTGTTTTTT.

The chain combines TRBV30 with TRBJ1-2, with D uncertain. From germline, CDR1 is GTSNPN and CDR2 SVGIG (reference sequence). V was pared by 0 bases and J by 4 bases, with 9 bases between. The CDR3 loop spans 13 amino acids. CDR3 bases: TGTGCCTGGAGTGTACTGTGGGCCTATGGCTACACCTTC. Amino acids: CAWSVLWAYGYTF.

J is TRBJ2-5 and V is TRBV7-9; 11 bases map to TRBD1. With V trimmed by 5 bases and J by 5 bases, 7 bases remained unmatched. Germline V gene sequence: CDR1 SEHNR, CDR2 FQNEAQ (reference sequence). This CDR3 has 15 residues. As DNA, the CDR3 is TGTGCCAGCAGCGCGAGGGACAGGGGGTTGGAGACCCAGTACTTC. Encoded protein: CASSARDRGLETQYF.

The chain is built from TRBV29-1 and TRBJ1-4; the D is unclear. The CDR3 covers 13 residues. Looked up from germline, CDR1 is SQVTM and CDR2 is ANQGSEA. Trimming cost V 5 bases and J 0 bases, with 7 bases left between them. CDR3 amino acids: CSVLPATNEKLFF. The CDR3 nucleotides are TGCAGCGTTCTACCGGCAACTAATGAAAAACTGTTTTTT.

Regarding this clone: This same CDR3 is encoded by further DNA sequences in the sample. The chain couples TRBV5-1 to TRBJ1-2; D not certain. The V and J ends lost 0 bases and 0 bases respectively, with 6 bases between them. Germline-derived CDR1 and CDR2 are SGHRS and YFSETQ. The CDR3 runs to 14 residues. CDR3 in DNA: TGCGCCAGCAGCTTGGGGGCAGCTAACTATGGCTACACCTTC. Translated, it gives CASSLGAANYGYTF.